The 24 T cell receptor beta chains listed next were all sequenced from one sample in a study of Graves' ophthalmopathy and Graves' hyperthyroidism. Researchers took RNA transcripts and amplified TCR beta CDR3 regions from them. Second-round multiplex PCR came after a first-round RT-PCR that employed HTBI primers. TCRdb re-called the multiplex PCR reads through MiXCR, storing one row per CDR3 protein. The sample has fewer than 350,000 distinct CDR3 sequences, 17% seen once. The sequencing input was peripheral blood. The receptors originated from an adult man with Graves' ophthalmopathy.

This clonotype was counted ten times or more. The V and J genes are TRBV30 and TRBJ1-2, with D perhaps matching TRBD1 (6 bases). V lost 4 bases to trimming and J lost 3 bases, with 15 bases between them. Per the germline V gene, CDR1 is GTSNPN and CDR2 is SVGIG (reference sequence). The CDR3 sequence is 14 residues long. The CDR3 nucleotides are TGTGCCTGGATTCGGACAGCCGACTACTATGGCTACACCTTC. Protein: CAWIRTADYYGYTF.

V usage is TRBV10-3 and J usage is TRBJ1-5; D is undetermined. Germline CDR1 ENHRY, CDR2 SYGVKD. Trimming pared 11 bases from V and 1 base from J, leaving 18 bases between. The length of the CDR3 is 15 residues. CDR3 residues: CAVDRNGLSNQPQHF. In nucleotides, the CDR3 is TGTGCCGTCGACCGGAACGGGTTAAGCAATCAGCCCCAGCATTTT.

The chain employs TRBV4-2 and TRBJ2-7; maybe TRBD1 (6 bases). CDR1 is LGHNA, CDR2 YNFKEQ, per germline. V dropped 2 bases and J dropped 2 bases, with 10 bases sitting between them. This CDR3 is 14 amino acids long. The DNA for the CDR3 is TGTGCCAGCAGCCAATTTGGACAGACCTACGAGCAGTACTTC. It encodes CASSQFGQTYEQYF.

This clonotype was recorded many times. CDR3 protein: CSARGNSIGYTF. Written as DNA, the CDR3 is TGCAGTGCTAGAGGAAACAGTATTGGCTACACCTTC. The V call is TRBV20-1, the J call TRBJ1-2; D gene ambiguous. Germline CDR1 and CDR2: DFQATT and SNEGSKA (reference sequence). V was cut by 1 base and J by 7 bases, with 10 bases left in between. The CDR3 contains 12 residues.

This clonotype was recorded many times. The chain recombines TRBV18 with TRBJ2-7; the D gene is possibly TRBD1 (6 bases). Germline loops: CDR1 KGHSH, CDR2 LQKENI. The length of the CDR3 is 16 residues. Between the trimmed V and J ends, which lost 2 bases and 0 bases, there was a span of 14 bases. CDR3 DNA sequence: TGTGCCAGCTCACCAGGGGTGGGGGCCGTCTCCTACGAGCAGTACTTC. Residues: CASSPGVGAVSYEQYF.

This clonotype showed up many times. The rearrangement links TRBV29-1 to TRBJ1-1, with D perhaps matching TRBD1 (5 bases). CDR3 length equals 15 residues. Germline V gene lookup returns CDR1 SQVTM and CDR2 ANQGSEA. The V end was cut by 2 bases, the J end by 4 bases, with 17 bases between. CDR3 in amino acids: CSVEKGPAGGTEAFF. CDR3 sequence (DNA): TGCAGCGTTGAAAAGGGACCGGCGGGCGGCACTGAAGCTTTCTTT.

Many counts were recorded for this clonotype. The chain joins TRBV20-1 to TRBJ2-7, with D possibly called TRBD1 or TRBD2 (5 bases each). Deletions cut 1 base from V and 2 bases from J, with 15 bases between. Germline-derived CDR1 and CDR2 are DFQATT and SNEGSKA (reference sequence). The CDR3 is 15 amino acids. CDR3 sequence (DNA): TGCAGTGCTAGAGTGGAATACATGGGGGCCTACGAGCAGTACTTC. Protein product: CSARVEYMGAYEQYF.

This clonotype has a count of ten or more. The rearrangement joins TRBV11-2 to TRBJ2-5, with D unclear. V was clipped by 2 bases and J by 4 bases, with 8 bases between them. This CDR3 spans 13 amino acids. CDR1 and CDR2 (germline): SGHAT, FQNNGV. The CDR3 DNA sequence: TGTGCCAGCAGCTTAATGAGGCCAGAGACCCAGTACTTC. Its translation is CASSLMRPETQYF.

This clonotype was counted ten times or more. This sequence joins TRBV30 and TRBJ1-5; no reliable D call. This CDR3 contains 14 residues. Germline assignment: CDR1 GTSNPN and CDR2 SVGIG (reference sequence). V lost 1 base to trimming and J lost 6 bases, with 13 bases between them. In nucleotides, the CDR3 is TGTGCCTGGAGTGAGGTTCTCGAGGGTCAGCCCCAGCATTTT. Residues: CAWSEVLEGQPQHF.

This clonotype showed up many times. V is TRBV12-3 or TRBV12-4 and J is TRBJ2-2; 11 bases map to TRBD1. With V trimmed by 6 bases and J by 6 bases, 3 bases remained unmatched. There are 14 residues in the CDR3. CDR3 sequence: CASSPGQGAGELFF. CDR3 bases: TGTGCCAGCAGCCCGGGACAGGGGGCCGGGGAGCTGTTTTTT.

V usage is TRBV27 and J usage is TRBJ2-7; 9 positions agree with TRBD1. This CDR3 contains 15 residues. The trim removed 2 bases at V and 5 bases at J, leaving 7 bases unmatched. Germline CDR1 is MNHEY and CDR2 is SMNVEV (reference sequence). The CDR3 loop is CASSLTGQGLDEQYF. CDR3 DNA: TGTGCCAGCAGTTTAACGGGACAGGGATTAGACGAGCAGTACTTC.

This clonotype was seen many times. The rearrangement uses TRBV24-1 and TRBJ1-3; 8 nucleotides align to TRBD1. Per germline, CDR1 KGHDR and CDR2 SFDVKD. The CDR3 is 16 amino acids. With 7 bases clipped from V and 1 base from J, the junction kept 8 bases outside the gene matches. The DNA of the CDR3 is TGTGCCACCAGGCCGACAGGGGCGGTATCTGGAAACACCATATATTTT. Protein: CATRPTGAVSGNTIYF.

This clonotype was seen at least ten times. The rearrangement joins TRBV3-1 to TRBJ1-2; D is unclear. In germline, CDR1 is LGHDT, CDR2 YNNKEL (reference sequence). The V and J ends lost 0 bases and 4 bases respectively, with 9 bases between them. The CDR3 runs to 14 residues. CDR3 DNA: TGTGCCAGCAGCCAAGATCCAACGAGCTATGGCTACACCTTC. Its translation: CASSQDPTSYGYTF.

This clonotype appeared many times. This chain links TRBV12-5 with TRBJ2-5; D ambiguous. The germline V gene encodes CDR1 LGHNT and CDR2 FRNRAP. V was shortened by 7 bases and J by 3 bases, with 18 bases between the two germline ends. CDR3 length: 15 residues. CDR3 protein: CASAPPGPREETQYF. The CDR3 nucleotides are TGTGCTAGTGCCCCCCCCGGGCCTCGTGAAGAGACCCAGTACTTC.

This clonotype has at least ten counts. The J gene is TRBJ1-5, the V gene TRBV20-1; 9 bases agree with TRBD1. The CDR3 loop spans 15 amino acids. The V gene end was trimmed by 6 bases and the J gene end by 0 bases; junction bases not matched to a gene: 6. In germline, CDR1 is DFQATT, CDR2 SNEGSKA (reference sequence). The DNA for the CDR3 is TGCAGTGCAAACAGGGGGCAGTATAGCAATCAGCCCCAGCATTTT. This gives the protein CSANRGQYSNQPQHF.

This clonotype occurred many times. The chain carries TRBV6-5 and TRBJ1-1; perhaps TRBD1 as D (5 bases). The CDR3 sequence is 16 residues long. Germline V CDR1 and CDR2: MNHEY, SVGAGI. The V end lost 5 bases, the J end lost 4 bases, and 20 bases lay between the germline ends. Here the CDR3 DNA reads TGTGCCAGCAGTCGTTCCAGGACGGGGGGATTCACTGAAGCTTTCTTT. Residues: CASSRSRTGGFTEAFF.

This clonotype came up many times. V and J are TRBV5-1 and TRBJ1-2; D uncertain. The CDR3 runs 12 residues. The V and J ends lost 5 bases and 7 bases respectively, with 12 bases between them. The germline CDR1 and CDR2 sequences are SGHRS and YFSETQ. The chain's CDR3 is CASSIGRTGYTF. DNA of the CDR3: TGCGCCAGCAGTATTGGGAGGACTGGCTACACCTTC.

This clonotype came up a few times. At one end the junction does not follow the germline gene, possibly because of a read error. The rearrangement links TRBV4-2 to TRBJ1-5; tentatively, D is TRBD1 (6 bases). Germline CDR1 and CDR2: LGHNA and YNFKEQ. The CDR3 has 16 residues. The CDR3 DNA is TGTGCCATCAGCCAAGACGGGGGGCAGGGTCGCCAGCCCCAGCATTTT. This translates into CAISQDGGQGRQPQHF.

This clonotype was counted ten times or more. The chain employs TRBV20-1 and TRBJ2-2; D is ambiguous. Trimming shortened V by 0 bases and J by 9 bases, and 5 bases separated the two germline ends. This CDR3 is built from 11 residues. Germline V gene lookup returns CDR1 DFQATT and CDR2 SNEGSKA (reference sequence). In nucleotides, the CDR3 is TGCAGTGCTAGAGAGGAACGGGAGCTGTTTTTT. Encoded protein: CSAREERELFF.

Ten or more counts support this clonotype. The chain links TRBV4-3 to TRBJ1-5, with TRBD1 matching 8 bases. This CDR3 region has 16 residues. CDR1 and CDR2 from the germline V gene are LGHNA and YSLEER. The junction had 7 bases not matched to a gene; V was cut back by 0 bases and J by 6 bases. CDR3 amino acids: CASSQDVRGRSQPQHF. In DNA form, the CDR3 reads TGCGCCAGCAGCCAAGATGTCAGGGGGCGAAGTCAGCCCCAGCATTTT.

This clonotype was counted at least ten times. The V and J genes are TRBV7-3 and TRBJ1-1; D call uncertain. Trimming left V 3 bases short and J 1 base short, with 6 bases between. The V gene's germline CDR1 is SGHTA and CDR2 FQGTGA. The CDR3 is 13 residues long. The CDR3 nucleotides are TGTGCCAGCAGCTTTGACAAGAACACTGAAGCTTTCTTT. Protein: CASSFDKNTEAFF.

This clonotype has a count of ten or more. The rearrangement joins TRBV12-3 or TRBV12-4 to TRBJ1-2; a possible D gene is TRBD1 (5 bases). CDR3 length equals 12 residues. V gave up 6 bases and J gave up 8 bases, with 13 bases separating them. The CDR3 nucleotides read TGTGCCAGCAGCCCCGACAGTGAAGGCTACACCTTC. Translation gives CASSPDSEGYTF.

At least ten counts were recorded for this clonotype. V gene TRBV13 combines with J gene TRBJ1-1; D is unclear. Germline-derived CDR1 and CDR2 are PRHDT and FYEKMQ (reference sequence). Trimming left V 7 bases short and J 2 bases short, with 11 bases between. This CDR3 comprises 13 residues. As DNA, the CDR3 is TGTGCCAGCAATACAGCCTACAACACTGAAGCTTTCTTT. Amino acid sequence: CASNTAYNTEAFF.

There are many counts of this clonotype. A read error may produce the germline difference seen at one junction end. The chain employs TRBV28 and TRBJ1-6; 9 positions match TRBD1. Germline V gene sequence: CDR1 MDHEN, CDR2 SYDVKM. The CDR3 runs 16 residues. CDR3 in amino acids: CASSHTDGGQGSPLYF. The CDR3 nucleotides are TGTGCCAGCAGCCATACAGATGGGGGACAGGGATCACCCCTCTACTTT.